The source of this TCR beta chain is a study of regulatory T cells in long-lasting Graves disease. This CDR3 is 17 amino acids long. V was clipped by 6 bases and J by 2 bases; unmatched bases: 12. HTBI primers from iRepertoire and Arm-PCR of CDR3 regions yielded the TCR beta libraries. Authors' processing steps: Looking across samples, the authors found some 67 TRBV and 14 to 15 TRBJ segments. TCRdb redid the calling of the multiplex PCR reads with MiXCR, one entry per CDR3 protein. These V and J calls derive from TCRdb rather than the authors' analysis. The sample includes roughly 400,000 distinct CDR3 sequences, about 15% of them seen just once. Time point defined: newly diagnosed GD, antithyroid drugs for less than 3 months. PBMC-extracted RNA yielded the TCR library. Graves' disease diagnoses followed American Thyroid Association guidelines. These data were likewise used in another study, on T cells in Graves' hyperthyroidism and ophthalmopathy. This second study notes: Calling Graves' hyperthyroidism stable meant ophthalmopathy did not progress within 18 months. TCR CDR3 underwent first-round RT-PCR with the HTBI primer set.

Sample: peripheral blood mononuclear cells (PBMCs), taken at new diagnosis, from a patient treated with antithyroid drugs. This receptor was identified in a woman between 18 and 29 years old with Graves disease. The chain links TRBV12-3 or TRBV12-4 to TRBJ2-2, with 7 bases that match TRBD2. The CDR3 DNA follows: TGTGCCAGCAGCCCCCTCCCTAGCGGACATAACACCGGGGAGCTGTTTTTT. Translated, it gives CASSPLPSGHNTGELFF.